The clone carrying this T cell receptor (beta chain) was observed once. This sample is part of a study of blood T cell repertoires in COVID-19. Overall study: COVID-19 samples collected from the United States, Italy and Spain covered acute and convalescent phases.

The table came from immunoSEQ multiplex PCR; TCRdb's copy has only in-frame clones and leaves some out. The sample yields some 78,000 clones, 65% to 85% seen once. The clonotype was recovered from a man aged 50 to 59 with acute or convalescent COVID-19. The sample comprised peripheral blood.

CDR3 DNA sequence: TGTGCCAGCAGCTTGGCCAGGGGGTATAATGAAAAACTGTTTTTT. This codes for CASSLARGYNEKLFF. The V and J genes are TRBV5-5 and TRBJ1-4, with 7 bases identical to TRBD1. The CDR3 is 15 amino acids. With 0 bases clipped from V and 4 bases from J, the junction kept 3 bases outside the gene matches. Germline lookup yields CDR1 SGHKS and CDR2 YYEKEE (reference sequence).